This T cell receptor beta chain came from a study of T cells in Graves' hyperthyroidism and ophthalmopathy. RNA transcripts gave rise to amplified TCR beta CDR3 regions. RT-PCR in the first round (using the HTBI primer set) targeted the TCR CDR3. TCRdb reanalysed the multiplex PCR reads using MiXCR and keeps one entry per CDR3 protein. The sample includes more than 500,000 distinct CDR3 sequences, under 15% of them seen just once. Each 10 ml fresh peripheral blood draw supplied the PBMCs. Study-wide findings and caveats: Onset of ophthalmopathy came a median 6.5 months after the model predicted it. Most thyroid clonotypes expanded above 0.001 appeared in blood too.

This clonotype was seen repeatedly, ten times or more. What it recognizes is unknown. The germline V gene has CDR1 SGHTA and CDR2 FQGNSA. CDR3 length: 15 amino acids. Trimming removed 6 bases from V and 1 base from J; junction bases left unmatched: 8. This TCR came from a woman in her thirties or forties with Graves' ophthalmopathy. The chain links TRBV7-2 to TRBJ1-1; the match to TRBD1 covers 7 bases. What was sequenced was blood. The CDR3 DNA reads TGTGCCAGCAGTAGTACAGGGGTATCGAACACTGAAGCTTTCTTT. Its protein product is CASSSTGVSNTEAFF.